Given below is one T cell receptor (beta chain) in context. What it recognizes is unknown. The CDR3 totals 16 residues. The germline CDR1 and CDR2 sequences are DFQATT and SNEGSKA (reference sequence). V shed 1 base and J 2 bases; nucleotides not matched to a gene: 6. The data were obtained in a study of molecular identifiers for immune sequencing clone quantification. TCRdb used MiXCR to reprocess the PCR reads, holding one entry per CDR3 protein. The table has around 470,000 distinct CDR3 sequences, roughly 26% seen once. Study-level findings and limits: Clones above 20 RNA copies held over 97% of effector molecules, under 1% in naive cells.

What was sequenced was naive CD8+ T cells from blood, with Jurkat cell RNA spiked in. The sample's subset: FACS-sorted CD8+CD4-CCR7+CD45RA+ naive T cells. This sequence was found in a human donor in good health. Some libraries in this study had Jurkat cell RNA spiked in. The chain has TRBV20-1 and TRBJ2-5; 11 bases are a match to TRBD2. The CDR3 nucleotides read TGCAGTGCTAGAGCGAGACTAGCGGGGACTCAAGAGACCCAGTACTTC. Its translation: CSARARLAGTQETQYF.